This T cell receptor beta chain derives from a study of cytomegalovirus exposure and HLA in healthy donors. As to this clone: The antigen is unknown.

60 Vbeta and 13 Jbeta primers were used in PCR. Some clones are missing from TCRdb's copy, which holds only in-frame ones; the method was immunoSEQ multiplex PCR. The data hold about 69,000 clones, with roughly 74% observed a single time. Germline CDR1 SQVTM, CDR2 ANQGSEA. V was trimmed by 7 bases and J by 4 bases, leaving 11 bases between them. The CDR3 length is 12 residues. Points from the study as a whole: Most TCR beta V segments were productive about 87% or about 30% of the time in an earlier analysis. As a later analysis showed, several of the most significant clusters appeared to be linked to common viral pathogens. Later analysis reportedly placed an Asian-associated ancestry cluster below the roughly 680-donor mean in N-insertions.

The specimen sequenced was PBMCs. The sequence came from a woman aged 55-69 years in good health and CMV-seropositive. The chain uses TRBV29-1 and TRBJ1-3, with D possibly TRBD1 on 6 matching bases. CDR3 loop: CSAQGLGNTIYF. Written as DNA, the CDR3 is TGCAGCGCACAGGGATTAGGAAACACCATATATTTT. Full variable domain (missing parts from reference TRBV29-1 and TRBJ1-3): SAVISQKPSRDICQRGTSLTIQCQVDSQVTMMFWYRQQPGQSLTLIATANQGSEATYESGFVIDKFPISRPNLTFSTLTVSNMSPEDSSIYLCSAQGLGNTIYFGEGSWLTVV.